These 18 T cell receptor beta chains were sequenced from one sample in a study of Graves' ophthalmopathy and Graves' hyperthyroidism. Amplification of TCR beta CDR3 regions used RNA transcripts. RT-PCR was first run with HTBI primers, then multiplex PCR in a second round. TCRdb recomputed calls from the multiplex PCR reads with MiXCR, one row per CDR3 protein. The data hold hundreds of thousands of distinct CDR3 sequences, with roughly two fifths observed a single time. The material sequenced was peripheral blood. All receptors come from an adult man with Graves' ophthalmopathy.

The table lists this clonotype with a few counts. The V call is TRBV9, the J call TRBJ2-5; D is tentatively TRBD1 or TRBD2 (5 bases each). V was shortened by 1 base and J by 4 bases, with 17 bases between the two germline ends. Germline V gives CDR1 SGDLS, CDR2 YYNGEE. CDR3 length: 16 amino acids. Written as DNA, the CDR3 is TGTGCCAGCAGCGTAACGGACCTGGGGGTATTAGAGACCCAGTACTTC. This encodes CASSVTDLGVLETQYF. Using reference TRBV9 and TRBJ2-5 for the parts outside the CDR3, the full variable domain is DSGVTQTPKHLITATGQRVTLRCSPRSGDLSVYWYQQSLDQGLQFLIQYYNGEERAKGNILERFSAQQFPDLHSELNLSSLELGDSALYFCASSVTDLGVLETQYFGPGTRLLVL.

This clonotype occurred a few times. The chain employs TRBV12-3 or TRBV12-4 and TRBJ1-5; the match to TRBD1 covers 8 bases. Unmatched junction bases numbered 8, after V lost 7 bases and J lost 0 bases. The CDR3 is made up of 16 amino acids. The CDR3 sequence is CASMQRQGISNQPQHF. CDR3 DNA sequence: TGTGCCAGCATGCAGCGACAGGGGATTAGCAATCAGCCCCAGCATTTT.

As concerns this clonotype: Germline is not matched at one junction end, which may reflect a read error. The chain is built from TRBV5-6 and TRBJ1-4, with a tentative D call TRBD1 (5 bases). This CDR3 has 17 amino acids. Germline CDR1 reads SGHDT; CDR2 reads YYEEEE. This chain's CDR3 is CASSLVSGGATNEKLFF. The CDR3 DNA sequence: TGCGCCAGCAGCTTGGTGTCCGGGGGTGCAACTAATGAAAAACTGTTTTTT.

The chain couples TRBV20-1 to TRBJ2-7; tentatively, D is TRBD1 (6 bases). V was shortened by 4 bases and J by 0 bases, with 10 bases between the two germline ends. Germline CDR1 DFQATT, CDR2 SNEGSKA (reference sequence). This CDR3 has 13 amino acids. CDR3 residues: CSAIKDSSYEQYF. The DNA for the CDR3 is TGCAGTGCTATTAAGGACAGCTCCTACGAGCAGTACTTC.

The V and J genes are TRBV7-9 and TRBJ2-7; 12 bases line up with TRBD1. J lost 6 bases, V lost 6 bases, and 9 bases had no gene match. The CDR3 spans 15 residues. Germline V CDR1 and CDR2: SEHNR, FQNEAQ (reference sequence). The CDR3 DNA follows: TGTGCCAGCAGTTACTCCGGGACAGGGGGCGGCGAGCAGTACTTC. The encoded protein is CASSYSGTGGGEQYF.

This clonotype was detected only a few times. The chain joins TRBV15 to TRBJ2-2; a weak D match, TRBD2 (5 bases). CDR1 is LNHNV and CDR2 is YYDKDF in the germline V gene (reference sequence). V was cut by 0 bases and J by 4 bases, with 15 bases left in between. This CDR3 region has 17 residues. Written as DNA, the CDR3 is TGTGCCACCAGCAGAGATCGGGCGGGTAGGACCACCGGGGAGCTGTTTTTT. It specifies CATSRDRAGRTTGELFF.

This clonotype has ten or more counts. The rearrangement links TRBV10-1 to TRBJ1-3; possibly TRBD1 for D (5 bases). The CDR3 has 15 residues. V was clipped by 0 bases and J by 0 bases, with 6 bases between them. The germline CDR1 and CDR2 sequences are WNHNN and SYGVQD (reference sequence). The CDR3 bases are TGCGCCAGCAGTGAGTCGAGGGGCTCTGGAAACACCATATATTTT. Amino acid sequence: CASSESRGSGNTIYF.

V usage is TRBV10-3 and J usage is TRBJ1-2; no reliable D call. This CDR3 has 13 amino acids. The germline V gene encodes CDR1 ENHRY and CDR2 SYGVKD. Trimming stripped 2 bases from V and 4 bases from J, with 8 bases between. The CDR3 DNA reads as TGTGCCATCAGTGAGGTGTCGCCCTATGGCTACACCTTC. It translates to CAISEVSPYGYTF.

This clonotype was observed a handful of times. The chain links TRBV6-6 to TRBJ1-2; the D is unclear. This CDR3 region has 12 residues. Trimming left V 10 bases short and J 4 bases short, with 13 bases between. CDR1 is MNHNY, CDR2 SVGAGI, per germline (reference sequence). The CDR3 here is CATRRVSYGYTF. For the CDR3, the DNA is TGTGCCACCCGCCGGGTATCCTATGGCTACACCTTC.

This clonotype was detected many times. One end of the junction varies from germline; a read error may be responsible. CDR3 sequence reads: CASSRQNTGELFF. CDR3 in DNA: TGCGCCAGCAGCCGACAGAACACCGGGGAGCTGTTTTTT. The chain recombines TRBV25-1 with TRBJ2-2; D ambiguous. CDR1 and CDR2 from the germline V gene are MGHDK and SYGVNS. The CDR3 loop spans 13 amino acids.

The rearrangement joins TRBV5-4 to TRBJ1-1; D call uncertain. The CDR3 length is 15 residues. Trimming stripped 4 bases from V and 6 bases from J, with 19 bases between. Germline V CDR1 and CDR2: SGHNT, YYREEE (reference sequence). The CDR3, as DNA: TGTGCCAGCAGCAACAAGAACACCCATGGCGCTGAAGCTTTCTTT. This codes for CASSNKNTHGAEAFF.

The rearrangement uses TRBV19 and TRBJ2-2, with 14 nucleotides matching TRBD2. This CDR3 has 15 residues. In germline, CDR1 is LNHDA, CDR2 SQIVND (reference sequence). The V and J ends lost 4 bases and 6 bases, in that order; junction bases with no gene match: 1. CDR3 coding DNA: TGTGCCAGTAGTAGGACTAGCGGGAGGTCCGGGGAGCTGTTTTTT. It is translated as CASSRTSGRSGELFF.

This clonotype was observed a few times. V and J are TRBV19 and TRBJ2-7; 7 bases agree with TRBD1. This CDR3 region has 14 residues. V dropped 4 bases and J dropped 1; count of bases not matched to a gene: 4. CDR1 LNHDA and CDR2 SQIVND come from the germline V gene (reference sequence). The CDR3 loop reads CASSTGQASYEQYF. In DNA form, the CDR3 reads TGTGCCAGTAGTACCGGACAGGCTTCCTACGAGCAGTACTTC. The entire variable domain, with the rest obtained from reference TRBV19 and TRBJ2-7, is as follows: DGGITQSPKYLFRKEGQNVTLSCEQNLNHDAMYWYRQDPGQGLRLIYYSQIVNDFQKGDIAEGYSVSREKKESFPLTVTSAQKNPTAFYLCASSTGQASYEQYFGPGTRLTVT.

At least ten counts were recorded for this clonotype. The rearrangement links TRBV29-1 to TRBJ2-7, with 10 bases identical to TRBD2. The V gene's germline CDR1 is SQVTM and CDR2 ANQGSEA. The CDR3 length is 13 residues. The junction had 3 bases not matched to a gene; V was cut back by 4 bases and J by 3 bases. CDR3 in DNA: TGCAGCGTTGGGACTAGCGGAAACTACGAGCAGTACTTC. Translated: CSVGTSGNYEQYF.

The V call is TRBV29-1, the J call TRBJ2-7; the match to TRBD1 covers 11 bases. Germline V gene data show CDR1 as SQVTM and CDR2 as ANQGSEA. V gave up 8 bases and J gave up 7 bases; unmatched junction bases: 10. This CDR3 is 13 amino acids long. CDR3 sequence reads: CSPSGTGGREQYF. In nucleotides, the CDR3 is TGCAGCCCCTCCGGGACAGGGGGGAGGGAGCAGTACTTC.

V usage is TRBV20-1 and J usage is TRBJ2-7, with 9 bases lining up with TRBD1. Trimming cost V 6 bases and J 0 bases; bases outside gene matches: 3. Germline V gene data show CDR1 as DFQATT and CDR2 as SNEGSKA (reference sequence). CDR3 length: 13 residues. CDR3 loop: CSALTGGSYEQYF. CDR3 DNA sequence: TGCAGTGCCCTGACAGGGGGCTCCTACGAGCAGTACTTC.

This clonotype was recorded once. One end of the junction fails to match germline, which may point to a read error. The CDR3 sequence: CASSRGTNHQGTQYF. For the CDR3, the DNA is TGTGCCAGCAGCCGCGGGACTAATCACCAAGGGACCCAGTACTTC. The V and J genes are TRBV7-6 and TRBJ2-5, with 7 bases matching TRBD2. Per the germline V gene, CDR1 is SGHVS and CDR2 is FNYEAQ. The length of the CDR3 is 15 residues.

This clonotype has only a few counts. The CDR3 loop reads CSANPGQGISYEQYF. As DNA, the CDR3 is TGCAGTGCTAACCCGGGACAGGGTATCTCCTACGAGCAGTACTTC. The chain uses TRBV20-1 and TRBJ2-7, with 9 nucleotides matching TRBD1. Germline CDR1 and CDR2: DFQATT and SNEGSKA (reference sequence). This CDR3 region has 15 residues. V lost 4 bases to trimming and J lost 0 bases; unmatched junction nucleotides: 7.